One sample yielded the 10 T cell receptor beta chains listed below, sequenced in a study of human T cells and chemical hapten exposure. Time point specified: pre-sensitization, week 0. Documented treatment: therapeutic diphenylcyclopropenone sensitization with weekly scalp DPC. TCRdb reanalysed the RACE reads using MiXCR and keeps one entry per CDR3 protein. The data contain some 300,000 distinct CDR3 sequences, about 5% of them singletons. Specimen: whole blood, collected in connection with sensitization to the hapten diphenylcyclopropenone (DPC). These receptor sequences come from a woman between 18 and 29 years old with alopecia areata. Some clones in this sample may be carry-over from other donors' samples.

This clonotype showed up many times. This rearrangement joins TRBV4-3 to TRBJ2-4; 10 bases fit TRBD1. This CDR3 is built from 17 residues. Germline values: CDR1 LGHNA, CDR2 YSLEER. The junction had 11 bases not matched to a gene; V was cut back by 4 bases and J by 5 bases. The CDR3 coding sequence is TGCGCCAGCAGCCCAATGACAGGGGGCGCTGGGGAAAACATTCAGTACTTC. It codes for CASSPMTGGAGENIQYF.

This clonotype was observed a handful of times. The rearrangement joins TRBV20-1 to TRBJ2-7; 10 positions match TRBD2. With 2 bases clipped from V and 11 bases from J, the junction kept 6 bases outside the gene matches. There are 12 residues in the CDR3. The germline V gene has CDR1 DFQATT and CDR2 SNEGSKA (reference sequence). The DNA for the CDR3 is TGCAGTGCTAGAAGAGCGGGGGGGCCAGAGTACTTC. This encodes CSARRAGGPEYF.

V gene TRBV25-1 combines with J gene TRBJ1-4, with D perhaps TRBD1 (5 bases). V was pared by 3 bases and J by 4 bases, with 12 bases between. Germline V gene sequence: CDR1 MGHDK, CDR2 SYGVNS. This CDR3 is built from 15 residues. The CDR3 DNA reads as TGTGCCAGCAGTGATCCGGGGCGATTTAATGAAAAACTGTTTTTT. It specifies CASSDPGRFNEKLFF.

This clonotype has a handful of counts. This sequence joins TRBV4-3 and TRBJ1-5; D is uncertain. Trimming cost V 0 bases and J 7 bases, with 13 bases left between them. This CDR3 is 15 amino acids long. The germline V gene has CDR1 LGHNA and CDR2 YSLEER. DNA for the CDR3: TGCGCCAGCAGCCAAGAGGCTCGAGGGAGACAGCCCCAGCATTTT. It is translated as CASSQEARGRQPQHF.

The rearrangement joins TRBV2 to TRBJ2-1, with TRBD2 identical over 8 bases. Germline-derived CDR1 and CDR2 are SNHLY and FYNNEI. The CDR3 runs 15 residues. Losses at the gene ends were 6 bases for V and 6 bases for J; bases not matched to a gene: 10. The CDR3 spells CASRTPGLGPNEQFF. The CDR3 DNA reads as TGTGCCAGCAGGACGCCGGGACTAGGGCCCAATGAGCAGTTCTTC. Combining the CDR3 with reference TRBV2 and TRBJ2-1 gives the whole variable domain EPEVTQTPSHQVTQMGQEVILRCVPISNHLYFYWYRQILGQKVEFLVSFYNNEISEKSEIFDDQFSVERPDGSNFTLKIRSTKLEDSAMYFCASRTPGLGPNEQFFGPGTRLTVL.

In this sample, this clonotype turned up a few times. The V call is TRBV4-1, the J call TRBJ1-1, with D hard to call. CDR1 MGHRA and CDR2 YSYEKL come from the germline V gene. This CDR3 region has 13 residues. The V end was cut by 4 bases, the J end by 0 bases, with 6 bases between. CDR3 nucleotides: TGCGCCAGCAGCCCGACCATGAACACTGAAGCTTTCTTT. Its translation is CASSPTMNTEAFF.

This clonotype was recorded many times. The J gene is TRBJ2-7, the V gene TRBV28; D not certain. Germline V CDR1 and CDR2: MDHEN, SYDVKM. The CDR3 length is 12 residues. Trimming left V 6 bases short and J 3 bases short, with 9 bases between. The CDR3 coding sequence is TGTGCCAGCAGCTTAGCCCGCTACGAGCAGTACTTC. It specifies CASSLARYEQYF.

Many counts were recorded for this clonotype. The rearrangement links TRBV3-1 to TRBJ1-5, with a possible D match to TRBD1 (5 bases). Germline V gene data show CDR1 as LGHDT and CDR2 as YNNKEL (reference sequence). The CDR3 is 14 amino acids. V lost 3 bases and J lost 1, with 7 bases in between. Written as DNA, the CDR3 is TGTGCCAGCAGCCAGGCAGGGAGCAATCAGCCCCAGCATTTT. Protein product: CASSQAGSNQPQHF.

This clonotype was counted only a few times. V gene TRBV11-1 combines with J gene TRBJ2-3, with D maybe TRBD2 (7 bases). V was clipped by 5 bases and J by 4 bases, with 37 bases between them. The CDR3 covers 22 residues. From germline, CDR1 is SGHAT and CDR2 FQDESV (reference sequence). The CDR3 protein is CASSHRHEGGGNTSSSPDTQYF. The CDR3 region has the DNA TGTGCCAGCAGCCACAGGCATGAGGGCGGGGGCAATACGAGTAGCAGTCCAGATACGCAGTATTTT.

This chain connects TRBV15 to TRBJ2-7; tentative D call: TRBD1 (6 bases). The V and J ends lost 0 bases and 4 bases respectively, with 10 bases between them. The germline gives CDR1 LNHNV, CDR2 YYDKDF (reference sequence). The CDR3 runs to 14 residues. The CDR3 reads CATSRDKGDYEQYF. CDR3 DNA: TGTGCCACCAGCAGAGATAAGGGGGATTACGAGCAGTACTTC.